The rows below give T cell receptor beta chains drawn from one sample of a study of blood T cells in healthy people across ages. TCRdb reanalysed the 5' RACE reads using MiXCR and keeps one entry per CDR3 protein. The sample lists 800,000 to 950,000 distinct CDR3 sequences, roughly 40% seen once, with 10% to 15% in the top ten. The specimen sequenced was blood. All receptors come from a young man in good health. The CDR3 runs from the conserved cysteine through the conserved F or W. Each record gives: V gene, clone size, J gene, D gene, CDR3 protein, CDR3 DNA. The D gene is left open where the match is weak. The size of a clone is reported for some rows only, either as once, few or many, or as a class for expanded clones.

V: TRBV12-3/TRBV12-4; size: few; J: TRBJ2-1; D: NA; CDR3: CASSSPLMQFF; DNA: TGTGCCAGCAGCTCCCCTCTTATGCAGTTCTTC
V: TRBV28; size: NA; J: TRBJ2-4; D: TRBD1; CDR3: CASSLLGTGRENIQYF; DNA: TGTGCCAGCAGTCTCCTCGGGACAGGGAGAGAGAACATTCAGTACTTC
V: TRBV6-6; size: few; J: TRBJ2-5; D: NA; CDR3: CASSYSALVETQYF; DNA: TGTGCCAGCAGTTACTCAGCGTTGGTGGAGACCCAGTACTTC
V: TRBV29-1; size: once; J: TRBJ1-1; D: NA; CDR3: CSVRGGESDTEAFF; DNA: TGCAGCGTTCGTGGGGGGGAATCGGACACTGAAGCTTTCTTT
V: TRBV12-3/TRBV12-4; size: NA; J: TRBJ2-5; D: NA; CDR3: CASRPHSGLSYNEQYF; DNA: TGTGCCAGCAGACCCCATTCGGGTTTGAGCTACAATGAGCAGTACTTC
V: TRBV10-3; size: many; J: TRBJ2-3; D: TRBD1; CDR3: CATTGTGGNTQYF; DNA: TGTGCCACCACCGGGACAGGGGGTAATACGCAGTATTTT
V: TRBV20-1; size: few; J: TRBJ1-5; D: NA; CDR3: CSTSEPDNQPQHF; DNA: TGCAGTACTAGTGAACCTGATAATCAGCCCCAGCATTTT
V: TRBV5-6; size: few; J: TRBJ2-7; D: NA; CDR3: CASSLAVPHEQYF; DNA: TGTGCCAGCAGCTTGGCGGTGCCGCACGAGCAGTACTTC
V: TRBV4-1; size: many; J: TRBJ1-6; D: NA; CDR3: CASSQGGNSPLHF; DNA: TGCGCCAGCAGCCAAGGGGGGAATTCACCCCTCCACTTT
V: TRBV12-3/TRBV12-4; size: many; J: TRBJ2-7; D: NA; CDR3: CASSLGRPSYEQYF; DNA: TGTGCCAGCAGTTTAGGCCGGCCGTCCTACGAGCAGTACTTC
V: TRBV29-1; size: NA; J: TRBJ1-1; D: NA; CDR3: CSVERRYDTEAFF; DNA: TGCAGCGTTGAAAGAAGGTACGACACTGAAGCTTTCTTT
V: TRBV12-3/TRBV12-4; size: few; J: TRBJ2-1; D: TRBD2; CDR3: CASSLLTSHLTYNEQFF; DNA: TGTGCCAGCAGTCTACTGACTAGCCATCTTACCTACAATGAGCAGTTCTTC
V: TRBV5-1; size: NA; J: TRBJ2-1; D: TRBD2; CDR3: CASTELLAGDEQFF; DNA: TGCGCCAGCACCGAGTTACTAGCGGGGGATGAGCAGTTCTTC
V: TRBV7-2; size: NA; J: TRBJ1-1; D: NA; CDR3: CASSLSFTEAFF; DNA: TGTGCCAGCAGCTTGAGCTTCACTGAAGCTTTCTTT
V: TRBV7-2; size: NA; J: TRBJ1-2; D: NA; CDR3: CASSLRPRGGYGYTF; DNA: TGTGCCAGCAGCTTAAGGCCCAGGGGTGGGTATGGCTACACCTTC
V: TRBV28; size: NA; J: TRBJ2-7; D: NA; CDR3: CASSGPWKSGESSYEQYF; DNA: TGTGCCAGCAGCGGACCGTGGAAATCAGGGGAAAGCTCCTACGAGCAGTACTTC
V: TRBV30; size: NA; J: TRBJ2-2; D: NA; CDR3: CAWRFGGSFTGELFF; DNA: TGTGCCTGGAGGTTTGGGGGTTCGTTCACCGGGGAGCTGTTTTTT
V: TRBV7-2; size: NA; J: TRBJ1-4; D: TRBD1; CDR3: CASSGDRGRNEKLFF; DNA: TGTGCCAGCAGCGGAGACAGGGGGCGTAATGAAAAACTGTTTTTT
V: TRBV6-2/TRBV6-3; size: few; J: TRBJ2-7; D: NA; CDR3: CASSYYPGSGGQYF; DNA: TGTGCCAGCAGTTACTATCCGGGATCTGGCGGGCAGTACTTC
V: TRBV4-1; size: few; J: TRBJ2-7; D: TRBD1; CDR3: CASSPGQASYNEQYF; DNA: TGCGCCAGCAGCCCGGGACAGGCCTCCTACAATGAGCAGTACTTC
V: TRBV6-1; size: few; J: TRBJ1-6; D: NA; CDR3: CASSSSWQLLNSPLHF; DNA: TGTGCCAGCAGTTCAAGTTGGCAGCTTTTGAATTCACCCCTCCACTTT
V: TRBV12-3/TRBV12-4; size: few; J: TRBJ2-1; D: NA; CDR3: CASSLTSPTEQFF; DNA: TGTGCCAGCAGTTTAACTAGCCCCACTGAGCAGTTCTTC
V: TRBV18; size: few; J: TRBJ2-3; D: TRBD2; CDR3: CASSPHPPSGRTDTQYF; DNA: TGTGCCAGCTCACCCCACCCCCCTAGCGGGCGCACAGATACGCAGTATTTT
V: TRBV7-9; size: few; J: TRBJ1-4; D: TRBD1; CDR3: CASSIRTGVDEKLFF; DNA: TGTGCCAGCAGCATCCGGACAGGGGTAGATGAAAAACTGTTTTTT
V: TRBV6-1; size: NA; J: TRBJ1-6; D: NA; CDR3: CASSEADRSASPLHF; DNA: TGTGCCAGCAGTGAAGCCGACAGGTCGGCGTCACCCCTCCACTTT
V: TRBV27; size: few; J: TRBJ2-1; D: NA; CDR3: CASSFAGTHNEQFF; DNA: TGTGCCAGCAGTTTTGCAGGGACTCACAATGAGCAGTTCTTC
V: TRBV4-3; size: NA; J: TRBJ2-1; D: NA; CDR3: CASSQDIGRQFF; DNA: TGCGCCAGCAGCCAAGATATAGGGAGACAGTTCTTC
V: TRBV11-1; size: NA; J: TRBJ2-3; D: NA; CDR3: CASSSSPVSDTQYF; DNA: TGTGCCAGCAGCTCCTCTCCGGTATCAGATACGCAGTATTTT
V: TRBV5-1; size: many; J: TRBJ2-3; D: TRBD2; CDR3: CASSGTSGVTDTQYF; DNA: TGCGCCAGCAGCGGGACTAGCGGGGTCACAGATACGCAGTATTTT
V: TRBV7-8; size: NA; J: TRBJ2-5; D: NA; CDR3: CASSPIGTQYF; DNA: TGTGCCAGCAGCCCTATCGGGACCCAGTACTTC
V: TRBV10-3; size: few; J: TRBJ2-5; D: NA; CDR3: CATLADSLQETQYF; DNA: TGTGCCACCCTCGCGGACAGCCTTCAAGAGACCCAGTACTTC
V: TRBV4-2; size: NA; J: TRBJ2-3; D: NA; CDR3: CASSAEARADTQYF; DNA: TGTGCCAGCAGCGCGGAGGCCCGGGCAGATACGCAGTATTTT
V: TRBV20-1; size: many; J: TRBJ1-2; D: NA; CDR3: CSAIRPGIGSYGYTF; DNA: TGCAGTGCCATTAGGCCCGGGATTGGATCCTATGGCTACACCTTC
V: TRBV12-3/TRBV12-4; size: few; J: TRBJ1-2; D: NA; CDR3: CASAETPTGGAGYGYTF; DNA: TGTGCCAGCGCCGAAACCCCCACGGGGGGCGCAGGGTATGGCTACACCTTC
V: TRBV28; size: few; J: TRBJ2-3; D: TRBD1; CDR3: CASSRTGTGGPTDTQYF; DNA: TGTGCCAGCAGTAGAACCGGGACAGGGGGCCCCACAGATACGCAGTATTTT
V: TRBV27; size: few; J: TRBJ1-1; D: TRBD1; CDR3: CASSSKTGGASTEAFF; DNA: TGTGCCAGCAGTTCGAAAACAGGGGGCGCCTCCACTGAAGCTTTCTTT
V: TRBV14; size: many; J: TRBJ2-6; D: NA; CDR3: CASSQASGANVLTF; DNA: TGTGCCAGCAGCCAAGCCTCTGGGGCCAACGTCCTGACTTTC
V: TRBV7-6; size: few; J: TRBJ1-1; D: NA; CDR3: CASSLESSKEAFF; DNA: TGTGCCAGCAGCTTAGAATCGAGTAAAGAAGCTTTCTTT
V: TRBV12-3/TRBV12-4; size: NA; J: TRBJ1-1; D: TRBD1; CDR3: CASSYPQGAYGTEAFF; DNA: TGTGCCAGCAGTTACCCCCAGGGGGCTTATGGTACTGAAGCTTTCTTT
V: TRBV12-3/TRBV12-4; size: few; J: TRBJ1-5; D: TRBD1; CDR3: CASSLEGQGSQPQHF; DNA: TGTGCCAGCAGCTTGGAGGGACAGGGGAGTCAGCCCCAGCATTTT